These T cell receptor beta chains were read from a single sample in a study of CD8 T cells in ankylosing spondylitis. TCRdb reprocessed the 5' RACE reads via MiXCR and lists one record per CDR3 protein. The sample records 75,000 to 95,000 distinct CDR3 sequences, about 9% being singletons. The source material was blood, either unsorted or a sorted T cell fraction (not recorded which). The receptors shown here come from a male donor with ankylosing spondylitis. CDR3s include the opening cysteine and the closing phenylalanine or tryptophan. The D gene is left open where the match is weak. Size values are once, few and many counts, or a class for expanded clones, and some rows have none.

TRBJ1-1 TRBV6-2/TRBV6-3 . TRBD1 CASSYPHRGGRTEAFF TGTGCCAGCAGTTACCCTCACAGGGGAGGAAGAACTGAAGCTTTCTTT
TRBJ2-1 TRBV29-1 many TRBD2 CSVEGGRAMNEQFF TGCAGCGTAGAGGGCGGGAGGGCAATGAATGAGCAGTTCTTC
TRBJ2-7 TRBV5-1 many . CASWEGRGVNNEQYF TGCGCCAGCTGGGAAGGAAGGGGGGTCAATAACGAGCAGTACTTC
TRBJ2-1 TRBV2 few . CASNGPVYNEQFF TGTGCCAGCAATGGCCCCGTCTACAATGAGCAGTTCTTC
TRBJ2-7 TRBV11-2 few TRBD1 CASSLGTGGAYEQYF TGTGCCAGCAGCTTAGGGACAGGGGGAGCCTACGAGCAGTACTTC
TRBJ1-5 TRBV5-5 . TRBD1 CASREGQGRNQPQHF TGTGCCAGCAGAGAAGGACAGGGTCGAAATCAGCCCCAGCATTTT
TRBJ1-5 TRBV12-3/TRBV12-4 many . CASSLAPSQPQHF TGTGCCAGCAGTTTAGCGCCGAGTCAGCCCCAGCATTTT
TRBJ1-5 TRBV20-1 few . CSARDFGQGGEPQHF TGCAGTGCTAGAGATTTTGGGCAGGGCGGGGAGCCCCAGCATTTT
TRBJ1-2 TRBV15 many . CATSTPKEKTTWGYTF TGTGCCACCAGCACCCCGAAGGAGAAAACCACTTGGGGCTACACCTTC
TRBJ2-1 TRBV19 . TRBD2 CASSFKGLAGPNEQFF TGTGCCAGTAGTTTTAAGGGACTAGCGGGCCCCAATGAGCAGTTCTTC
TRBJ2-1 TRBV20-1 few . CSARDLWGRTGSYNEQFF TGCAGTGCTAGAGATCTCTGGGGGCGGACGGGGTCCTACAATGAGCAGTTCTTC
TRBJ2-3 TRBV7-8 many . CASSSHSVDTQYF TGTGCCAGCAGCTCCCACTCCGTGGATACGCAGTATTTT
TRBJ2-3 TRBV27 . TRBD2 CASSLFQAGPHDTQYF TGTGCCAGCAGTTTATTCCAAGCGGGACCCCACGATACGCAGTATTTT
TRBJ2-7 TRBV5-4 . . CASSFHQSYEQYF TGTGCCAGCAGCTTCCACCAAAGCTACGAGCAGTACTTC
TRBJ2-5 TRBV7-6 . TRBD2 CASSFTAGEGETQYF TGTGCCAGCAGCTTCACGGCGGGAGAGGGGGAGACCCAGTACTTC
TRBJ2-5 TRBV10-1 . TRBD1 CASSEGQGAQETQYF TGCGCCAGCAGTGAGGGACAGGGGGCCCAAGAGACCCAGTACTTC
TRBJ2-6 TRBV6-2/TRBV6-3 many . CASSSGYSGANVLTF TGTGCCAGCAGTTCAGGGTATTCTGGGGCCAACGTCCTGACTTTC
TRBJ2-7 TRBV7-2 few . CASSPRADEQYF TGTGCCAGCAGCCCCCGGGCAGACGAGCAGTACTTC
TRBJ2-1 TRBV27 many . CASSSEGRAYNEQFF TGTGCCAGCAGTTCCGAGGGTAGGGCCTACAATGAGCAGTTCTTC
TRBJ1-5 TRBV2 many . CAARQEVNQPQHF TGTGCCGCGAGACAGGAGGTCAATCAGCCCCAGCATTTT
TRBJ2-1 TRBV20-1 few TRBD2 CSARDHLAGGPRGMVNEQFF TGCAGTGCTAGAGATCATCTAGCGGGAGGGCCACGAGGAATGGTCAATGAGCAGTTCTTC
TRBJ1-2 TRBV29-1 few TRBD1 CSATGTEKGYGYTF TGCAGCGCCACCGGGACAGAAAAGGGCTATGGCTACACCTTC
TRBJ2-3 TRBV27 . TRBD1 CASSPLGGKDTQYF TGTGCCAGCAGTCCCTTAGGGGGCAAAGATACGCAGTATTTT
TRBJ2-1 TRBV9 many . CASSGLRDDAYNEQFF TGTGCCAGCAGCGGCCTCCGGGACGACGCCTACAATGAGCAGTTCTTC
TRBJ2-3 TRBV7-9 . TRBD1 CASSPQTGGSTDTQYF TGTGCCAGCAGCCCCCAAACAGGGGGAAGCACAGATACGCAGTATTTT
TRBJ2-1 TRBV3-1 many . CASSQPGTFYNEQFF TGTGCCAGCAGCCAGCCCGGGACATTCTACAATGAGCAGTTCTTC
TRBJ2-7 TRBV7-9 many . CASSLADLTKQYF TGTGCCAGCAGCTTAGCGGACCTTACGAAGCAGTACTTC
TRBJ2-1 TRBV20-1 . . CSASWDEQFF TGCAGTGCTAGTTGGGATGAGCAGTTCTTC
TRBJ2-2 TRBV6-1 few . CASSPFQTNTGELFF TGTGCCAGCAGCCCCTTCCAAACGAACACCGGGGAGCTGTTTTTT
TRBJ1-5 TRBV4-2 many TRBD1 CASSRYDREENQPQHF TGTGCCAGCAGCCGGTACGACAGGGAGGAAAATCAGCCCCAGCATTTT
TRBJ2-2 TRBV6-2/TRBV6-3 many . CASSYPGGPNTGELFF TGTGCCAGCAGTTACCCCGGCGGACCAAACACCGGGGAGCTGTTTTTT
TRBJ2-6 TRBV6-1 few TRBD1 CASSELPQGVVSGANVLTF TGTGCCAGCAGTGAGCTTCCACAGGGGGTGGTGAGTGGGGCCAACGTCCTGACTTTC
TRBJ2-3 TRBV24-1 . . CATSDLQPDTQYF TGTGCCACCAGTGATTTGCAACCAGATACGCAGTATTTT
TRBJ2-3 TRBV6-5 . . CASRYGTDTQYF TGTGCCAGCCGGTATGGCACAGATACGCAGTATTTT
TRBJ2-3 TRBV5-1 few TRBD2 CASSDGLAGVTDTQYF TGCGCCAGCAGCGACGGATTAGCGGGAGTAACAGATACGCAGTATTTT
TRBJ2-5 TRBV2 many . CAARDWQETQYF TGTGCCGCTCGGGACTGGCAAGAGACCCAGTACTTC
TRBJ2-2 TRBV30 many . CAWSGDDGELFF TGTGCCTGGAGTGGTGATGACGGGGAGCTGTTTTTT
TRBJ1-2 TRBV27 . . CASSFGERYGYTF TGTGCCAGCAGTTTTGGGGAGCGGTATGGCTACACCTTC
TRBJ2-1 TRBV5-1 many . CASSANGLYNEQFF TGCGCCAGCAGCGCGAACGGACTGTACAATGAGCAGTTCTTC
TRBJ2-7 TRBV2 . TRBD1 CASSEEGGFSLEQYF TGTGCCAGCAGTGAAGAAGGGGGCTTCTCTCTCGAGCAGTACTTC
TRBJ2-6 TRBV13 . . CAGRESGGANVLTF TGTGCCGGCAGGGAATCCGGTGGGGCCAACGTCCTGACTTTC
TRBJ1-1 TRBV12-5 many . CASGFGLMNTEAFF TGTGCTAGTGGTTTCGGACTTATGAACACTGAAGCTTTCTTT
TRBJ2-1 TRBV15 many . CATSRDYNEQFF TGTGCCACCAGCAGAGATTACAATGAGCAGTTCTTC
TRBJ1-1 TRBV4-2 many . CASSPASTGSNTEAFF TGTGCCAGCAGCCCTGCTAGTACAGGGAGCAACACTGAAGCTTTCTTT
TRBJ2-1 TRBV2 . . CASSAPFSTSYNEQFF TGTGCCAGCAGTGCCCCTTTTAGCACATCGTACAATGAGCAGTTCTTC
TRBJ2-5 TRBV4-1 many . CASSPLGHQETQYF TGCGCCAGCAGCCCCCTGGGCCACCAAGAGACCCAGTACTTC
TRBJ2-3 TRBV12-3/TRBV12-4 many . CASSLGGADTQYF TGTGCCAGCAGTTTAGGGGGGGCAGATACGCAGTATTTT
TRBJ2-7 TRBV2 . . CASSDASSSYEQYF TGTGCCAGCAGTGATGCGTCTTCGTCCTACGAGCAGTACTTC
TRBJ2-2 TRBV24-1 many . CATSDLTRDTGELFF TGTGCCACCAGTGACCTTACTAGAGACACCGGGGAGCTGTTTTTT
TRBJ2-1 TRBV18 many . CASSPLRDTDNEQFF TGTGCCAGCTCACCTTTACGGGACACAGACAATGAGCAGTTCTTC
TRBJ2-1 TRBV5-1 few TRBD2 CASSPGSRGLGNEQFF TGCGCCAGCAGCCCAGGATCCCGGGGACTAGGCAATGAGCAGTTCTTC
TRBJ2-1 TRBV29-1 many TRBD2 CSVAVGSGSFNEQFF TGCAGCGTTGCGGTGGGTAGCGGGAGTTTCAATGAGCAGTTCTTC
TRBJ2-3 TRBV29-1 . TRBD2 CSALGMRELDTQYF TGCAGCGCCCTAGGGATGCGGGAGTTAGATACGCAGTATTTT
TRBJ2-7 TRBV12-3/TRBV12-4 few TRBD2 CASTPGLALYEQYF TGTGCCAGCACCCCGGGACTAGCGCTCTACGAGCAGTACTTC
TRBJ2-1 TRBV5-5 . . CASSGGGASYNEQFF TGTGCCAGCTCAGGTGGGGGCGCGTCCTACAATGAGCAGTTCTTC
TRBJ1-1 TRBV18 many TRBD1 CASSPKPWTGNTEAFF TGTGCCAGCTCACCAAAACCCTGGACAGGGAACACTGAAGCTTTCTTT
TRBJ1-6 TRBV5-1 many . CASSPERLDNGRMDSPLHF TGCGCCAGCAGCCCCGAACGGTTGGATAACGGGCGGATGGATTCACCCCTCCACTTT
TRBJ2-7 TRBV2 many . CASSLSYEQYF TGTGCCAGCAGCCTCTCCTACGAGCAGTACTTC
TRBJ2-1 TRBV7-9 many . CASSHGTFRSYNEQFF TGTGCCAGCAGCCACGGGACCTTTCGCTCCTACAATGAGCAGTTCTTC